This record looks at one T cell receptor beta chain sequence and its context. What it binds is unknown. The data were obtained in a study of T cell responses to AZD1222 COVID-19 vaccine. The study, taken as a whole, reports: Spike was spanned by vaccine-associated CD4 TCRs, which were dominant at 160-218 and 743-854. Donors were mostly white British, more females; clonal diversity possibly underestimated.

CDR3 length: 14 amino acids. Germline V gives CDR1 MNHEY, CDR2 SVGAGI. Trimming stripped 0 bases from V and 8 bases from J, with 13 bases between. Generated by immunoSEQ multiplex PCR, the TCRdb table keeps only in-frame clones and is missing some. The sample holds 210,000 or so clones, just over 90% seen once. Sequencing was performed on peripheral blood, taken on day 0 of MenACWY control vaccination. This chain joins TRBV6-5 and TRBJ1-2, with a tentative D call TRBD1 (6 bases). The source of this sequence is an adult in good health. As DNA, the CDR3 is TGTGCCAGCAGTTACTCGAGTGGGACAAAAGGCTACACCTTC. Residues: CASSYSSGTKGYTF.